This T cell receptor beta chain was sequenced for a study of technical replicates of blood from a handful of donors. Using immunoSEQ multiplex PCR, the repertoire was profiled, and TCRdb retains in-frame clones only, with some absent. The repertoire consists of around 72,000 clones, with roughly nine tenths occurring once and the leading ten covering 4.7%. Germline V gene lookup returns CDR1 GTSNPN and CDR2 SVGIG (reference sequence). This CDR3 comprises 16 residues. Trimming cost V 0 bases and J 5 bases; bases outside gene matches: 9. The specimen sequenced was PBMCs. This clonotype was obtained from a human donor in good health. Some clones in this sample may be carry-over from other donors' samples. The V call is TRBV30, the J call TRBJ2-3; 9 positions match TRBD1. The CDR3 nucleotides are TGTGCCTGGAGTGTAGGCGGGACAGGGCGGGGAGATACGCAGTATTTT. Translating it yields CAWSVGGTGRGDTQYF. Based on the CDR3 plus reference TRBV30 and TRBJ2-3, the full variable domain is SQTIHQWPATLVQPVGSPLSLECTVEGTSNPNLYWYRQAAGRGLQLLFYSVGIGQISSEVPQNLSASRPQDRQFILSSKKLLLSDSGFYLCAWSVGGTGRGDTQYFGPGTRLTVL.